These 26 T cell receptor beta chains share one sample of origin, sequenced in a study of beta chain features in type 1 diabetes. Expressed TCRB transcripts were sequenced because the entire RNA isolate underwent reverse transcription. Only in-frame clones appear in the TCRdb table, and some are missing; sequencing was by immunoSEQ multiplex PCR. The sample includes roughly 400,000 clones, roughly 16% of them seen just once. Material: naive CD4+ T cells from blood. The receptors derive from a woman aged 18-29 years in good health.

This clone was observed a few times. V usage is TRBV29-1 and J usage is TRBJ2-5, with a tentative D call TRBD1 (6 bases). Germline V lookup: CDR1 SQVTM, CDR2 ANQGSEA. The V end lost 7 bases, the J end lost 7 bases, and 10 bases lay between the germline ends. This CDR3 has 10 residues. The CDR3 DNA sequence: TGCAGCGCCGCGGACAGGACCCAGTACTTC. Residues: CSAADRTQYF.

J is TRBJ2-2 and V is TRBV29-1; D is perhaps TRBD2 (5 bases). The germline CDR1 and CDR2 sequences are SQVTM and ANQGSEA. The V end lost 6 bases, the J end lost 4 bases, and 9 bases lay between the germline ends. This CDR3 is 12 amino acids long. CDR3 region: CSVGDSTGELFF. As DNA, the CDR3 is TGCAGCGTGGGAGATTCCACCGGGGAGCTGTTTTTT.

Turning to this clone: This same CDR3 is encoded by further DNA sequences in the sample. V usage is TRBV7-2 and J usage is TRBJ1-5; tentatively, D is TRBD1 (6 bases). V dropped 0 bases and J dropped 4 bases, with 7 bases sitting between them. Germline V lookup: CDR1 SGHTA, CDR2 FQGNSA. The CDR3 runs to 14 residues. CDR3 sequence reads: CASSLAGGNQPQHF. DNA of the CDR3: TGTGCCAGCAGCTTAGCAGGGGGTAATCAGCCCCAGCATTTT.

This clone has just a few counts. The V and J genes are TRBV7-9 and TRBJ2-3, with D maybe TRBD2 (5 bases). CDR3 length: 11 residues. CDR1 and CDR2 from the germline V gene are SEHNR and FQNEAQ (reference sequence). V shed 8 bases and J shed 9 bases, with 12 bases lying between them. The CDR3: CASGSEDTQYF. The CDR3 coding sequence is TGTGCCAGCGGGTCGGAGGACACGCAGTATTTT. The full variable domain, with the rest looked up from reference TRBV7-9 and TRBJ2-3, is DTGVSQNPRHKITKRGQNVTFRCDPISEHNRLYWYRQTLGQGPEFLTYFQNEAQLEKSRLLSDRFSAERPKGSFSTLEIQRTEQGDSAMYLCASGSEDTQYFGPGTRLTVL.

This clone was seen a few times. The chain uses TRBV29-1 and TRBJ2-1; TRBD2 aligns across 7 bases. The V gene end was trimmed by 4 bases and the J gene end by 1 base; junction bases not matched to a gene: 4. In germline, CDR1 is SQVTM, CDR2 ANQGSEA. CDR3 length: 14 amino acids. The CDR3 DNA reads as TGCAGCGTTGCGGCGGGAGAGTCCTACAATGAGCAGTTCTTC. Its protein product is CSVAAGESYNEQFF.

The chain joins TRBV27 to TRBJ2-3; 9 nucleotides match TRBD2. The germline V gene encodes CDR1 MNHEY and CDR2 SMNVEV (reference sequence). V gave up 4 bases and J gave up 1 base; unmatched junction bases: 9. The CDR3 is made up of 17 amino acids. CDR3 bases: TGTGCCAGCAGTTCCCCGGCGCGGGGGGGTGGCACAGATACGCAGTATTTT. As protein: CASSSPARGGGTDTQYF.

The chain combines TRBV7-2 with TRBJ2-5; D might be TRBD2 (5 bases). Germline V gene sequence: CDR1 SGHTA, CDR2 FQGNSA. V was pared by 4 bases and J by 4 bases, with 16 bases between. This CDR3 contains 15 residues. The CDR3 DNA sequence: TGTGCCAGCAGCTCCGGCGGGCGAGAGGGAGAGACCCAGTACTTC. Amino acid sequence: CASSSGGREGETQYF.

The chain uses TRBV6-6 and TRBJ2-3, with D possibly TRBD1 on 6 matching bases. This CDR3 comprises 16 residues. Trimming removed 6 bases from V and 6 bases from J, with 22 bases in between. Germline V gives CDR1 MNHNY, CDR2 SVGAGI (reference sequence). The CDR3 reads CASRDRDKPPSDTQYF. CDR3 nucleotides: TGTGCCAGCAGGGACCGGGACAAGCCACCCTCGGATACGCAGTATTTT.

The rearrangement uses TRBV7-9 and TRBJ2-1; TRBD1 is a possible D gene (7 bases). This CDR3 has 16 amino acids. Germline V gene data show CDR1 as SEHNR and CDR2 as FQNEAQ (reference sequence). With 1 base removed from V and 1 base from J, the gap between germline ends came to 11 bases. The CDR3 loop is CASSLVPGGSYNEQFF. The CDR3 DNA reads as TGTGCCAGCAGCTTAGTGCCAGGGGGGTCCTACAATGAGCAGTTCTTC. The variable domain in full, with the rest retrieved from reference TRBV7-9 and TRBJ2-1, is DTGVSQNPRHKITKRGQNVTFRCDPISEHNRLYWYRQTLGQGPEFLTYFQNEAQLEKSRLLSDRFSAERPKGSFSTLEIQRTEQGDSAMYLCASSLVPGGSYNEQFFGPGTRLTVL.

The chain employs TRBV7-8 and TRBJ1-5; unclear D gene. Germline lookup yields CDR1 SGHVS and CDR2 FQNEAQ. This CDR3 comprises 12 residues. V shed 1 base and J shed 6 bases, with 4 bases lying between them. The CDR3 sequence is CASSLVSQPQHF. DNA for the CDR3: TGTGCCAGCAGCTTAGTCAGTCAGCCCCAGCATTTT.

The chain carries TRBV27 and TRBJ2-3; TRBD2 matches at 8 bases. Trimming at V came to 3 bases and at J to 1 base, leaving 3 bases not matched to a gene. CDR1 is MNHEY and CDR2 is SMNVEV in the germline V gene (reference sequence). This CDR3 is 15 amino acids long. CDR3 nucleotide sequence: TGTGCCAGCAGTTTCATGACTAGCGGCACAGATACGCAGTATTTT. This sequence encodes CASSFMTSGTDTQYF.

This clone was detected a few times. The chain carries TRBV7-9 and TRBJ1-2; a possible D gene is TRBD1 (6 bases). CDR1 is SEHNR, CDR2 FQNEAQ, per germline (reference sequence). This CDR3 is built from 14 residues. Trimming took off 4 bases at V and 4 bases at J, with 13 bases between the two ends. CDR3 region: CASSSGVGGYGYTF. The CDR3 DNA reads TGTGCCAGCAGCTCAGGGGTTGGGGGCTATGGCTACACCTTC.

This clone was detected a few times. This chain connects TRBV6-5 to TRBJ1-5; 10 bases match TRBD1. CDR1 is MNHEY, CDR2 SVGAGI, per germline. V lost 5 bases to trimming and J lost 4 bases; unmatched junction nucleotides: 5. CDR3 length: 15 residues. CDR3 loop: CASSPDRGPNQPQHF. The CDR3 coding sequence is TGTGCCAGCAGTCCTGACAGGGGGCCGAATCAGCCCCAGCATTTT.

There are a few counts of this clone. The rearrangement links TRBV27 to TRBJ1-3, with TRBD1 identical over 7 bases. The CDR3 has 13 residues. V lost 7 bases to trimming and J lost 4 bases; unmatched junction nucleotides: 4. The germline CDR1 and CDR2 sequences are MNHEY and SMNVEV (reference sequence). For the CDR3, the DNA is TGTGCCAGCATAGGGACAGCCGGAAACACCATATATTTT. Its translation: CASIGTAGNTIYF.

There are a few counts of this clone. V and J are TRBV30 and TRBJ2-1; 14 bases match TRBD2. V trimming: 5 bases; J trimming: 2 bases; junction bases outside the gene matches: 2. The CDR3 spans 15 residues. Germline CDR1 is GTSNPN and CDR2 is SVGIG (reference sequence). CDR3 nucleotide sequence: TGTGCCTGGGGGACTAGCGGGGGACCCTACAATGAGCAGTTCTTC. Translated, it gives CAWGTSGGPYNEQFF.

A word on this clone: A read error may produce the germline difference seen at one junction end. DNA of the CDR3: TGCGCCAGCACCTTGGGATCGGGAGGCAACGAGCAGTACTTC. Its translation is CASTLGSGGNEQYF. The chain carries TRBV5-1 and TRBJ2-7, with 7 bases identical to TRBD2. CDR1 is SGHRS and CDR2 is YFSETQ in the germline V gene. This CDR3 comprises 14 residues.

This chain uses TRBV29-1 with TRBJ1-5, with a tentative D call TRBD1 (6 bases). CDR3 length: 14 residues. CDR1 is SQVTM and CDR2 is ANQGSEA in the germline V gene. V lost 5 bases to trimming and J lost 5 bases, with 16 bases between them. The CDR3 region has the DNA TGCAGCGTTTCCGGGGGGCGCCCCGATCAGCCCCAGCATTTT. Protein product: CSVSGGRPDQPQHF.

There are a few counts of this clone. V usage is TRBV7-2 and J usage is TRBJ2-5, with D maybe TRBD1 (6 bases). The V gene's germline CDR1 is SGHTA and CDR2 FQGNSA. The CDR3 length is 16 residues. Between the trimmed V and J ends, which lost 2 bases and 2 bases, there was a span of 15 bases. For the CDR3, the DNA is TGTGCCAGCAGCTTATCGGCAGGGGCCTCACAAGAGACCCAGTACTTC. As protein: CASSLSAGASQETQYF.

This clone has more than one count but fewer than ten. In DNA form, the CDR3 reads TGTGCCAGCAGTTTATCCGGGACTAGCGGGAGGTACGAGCAGTACTTC. It specifies CASSLSGTSGRYEQYF. This chain links TRBV28 with TRBJ2-7; TRBD2 matches 15 bases. The V gene end was trimmed by 1 base and the J gene end by 4 bases; junction bases not matched to a gene: 2. Looked up from germline, CDR1 is MDHEN and CDR2 is SYDVKM. This CDR3 is 16 amino acids long. The variable domain in full, completed from reference TRBV28 and TRBJ2-7, reads DVKVTQSSRYLVKRTGEKVFLECVQDMDHENMFWYRQDPGLGLRLIYFSYDVKMKEKGDIPEGYSVSREKKERFSLILESASTNQTSMYLCASSLSGTSGRYEQYFGPGTRLTVT.

This clone was detected a few times. The chain employs TRBV7-9 and TRBJ2-7, with D maybe TRBD2 (6 bases). The CDR3 consists of 15 residues. Germline values: CDR1 SEHNR, CDR2 FQNEAQ (reference sequence). Trimming left V 5 bases short and J 0 bases short, with 14 bases between. CDR3 amino acids: CASSRIADSSYEQYF. CDR3 bases: TGTGCCAGCAGCCGTATAGCGGATAGCTCCTACGAGCAGTACTTC. The full variable domain, its missing parts supplied by reference TRBV7-9 and TRBJ2-7, is DTGVSQNPRHKITKRGQNVTFRCDPISEHNRLYWYRQTLGQGPEFLTYFQNEAQLEKSRLLSDRFSAERPKGSFSTLEIQRTEQGDSAMYLCASSRIADSSYEQYFGPGTRLTVT.

The genes are TRBV6-5 and TRBJ2-1, with D perhaps TRBD1 (5 bases). V was pared by 0 bases and J by 5 bases, with 14 bases between. There are 16 residues in the CDR3. Germline V lookup: CDR1 MNHEY, CDR2 SVGAGI. CDR3 bases: TGTGCCAGCAGTTACTCGAATGCCAGGGCAGACAATGAGCAGTTCTTC. As protein: CASSYSNARADNEQFF.

V and J are TRBV30 and TRBJ2-1, with 14 positions matching TRBD2. Germline assignment: CDR1 GTSNPN and CDR2 SVGIG (reference sequence). The J segment lost 9 bases and the V segment lost 3 bases, leaving 7 bases of the junction unmatched. The CDR3 contains 15 residues. The CDR3 DNA reads TGTGCCTGGAGGGGACTAGCGGGAGTAATTGGTGAGCAGTTCTTC. Amino acids: CAWRGLAGVIGEQFF.

The CDR3 loop is CASPKYTGELFF. In DNA, the CDR3 is TGTGCCAGCCCTAAATACACCGGGGAGCTGTTTTTT. The rearrangement links TRBV7-9 to TRBJ2-2; D call uncertain. Trimming left V 8 bases short and J 3 bases short, with 7 bases between. The CDR3 extends over 12 amino acids. Germline V gene lookup returns CDR1 SEHNR and CDR2 FQNEAQ (reference sequence).

The chain has TRBV5-1 and TRBJ2-2, with 8 bases fitting TRBD2. CDR1 SGHRS and CDR2 YFSETQ come from the germline V gene. Unmatched junction bases numbered 5, after V lost 4 bases and J lost 6 bases. This CDR3 spans 14 amino acids. CDR3 region: CASSLLTSAGELFF. The CDR3 DNA sequence: TGCGCCAGCAGCCTACTGACTAGCGCCGGGGAGCTGTTTTTT. Full variable domain (missing parts from reference TRBV5-1 and TRBJ2-2): KAGVTQTPRYLIKTRGQQVTLSCSPISGHRSVSWYQQTPGQGLQFLFEYFSETQRNKGNFPGRFSGRQFSNSRSEMNVSTLELGDSALYLCASSLLTSAGELFFGEGSRLTVL.

This clone showed up just a few times. The chain couples TRBV28 to TRBJ1-2, with 8 bases aligning to TRBD1. With V trimmed by 6 bases and J by 7 bases, 10 bases remained unmatched. Germline V gene sequence: CDR1 MDHEN, CDR2 SYDVKM. This CDR3 is built from 14 residues. CDR3 in amino acids: CASSPDRVLGGYTF. DNA for the CDR3: TGTGCCAGCAGCCCGGACAGGGTGTTAGGTGGCTACACCTTC.

The chain has TRBV23-1 and TRBJ2-4; D might be TRBD2 (6 bases). TRBV23-1 is an open reading frame whose function is uncertain. The CDR3 extends over 16 amino acids. Between the trimmed V and J ends, which lost 4 bases and 1 base, there was a span of 14 bases. In nucleotides, the CDR3 is TGCGCCAGCAGTCCACGCGAGGAGGGCGCCAAAAACATTCAGTACTTC. This codes for CASSPREEGAKNIQYF.